The 15 T cell receptor beta chains given below trace back to one sample, sequenced in a study of T cell repertoires in cytomegalovirus infection. TCRdb fed the reads into MiXCR, producing one record per CDR3 protein. Counted here are a few hundred thousand distinct CDR3 sequences, 20% to 25% occurring once; the ten biggest clones make up roughly 15%. These receptors are not linked to any known antigen. The sample consisted of cultured PBMCs, taken from culture after CMV antigen stimulation. The receptors stem from a human donor in good health (CMV status not recorded). Some clones in this sample may be carry-over from other donors' samples.

The genes are TRBV4-1 and TRBJ2-1; TRBD2 might be the D (5 bases). Trimming removed 1 base at V and 3 bases at J, with 10 bases between. The CDR3 is 15 residues long. The germline V gene encodes CDR1 MGHRA and CDR2 YSYEKL. Here the CDR3 DNA reads TGCGCCAGCAGCCAAGGTGAGGGCGTCTACAATGAGCAGTTCTTC. This encodes CASSQGEGVYNEQFF.

The genes are TRBV7-2 and TRBJ1-4; D gene unclear. Between the trimmed V and J ends, which lost 3 bases and 5 bases, there was a span of 13 bases. Germline V gene sequence: CDR1 SGHTA, CDR2 FQGNSA. This CDR3 is 15 amino acids long. DNA of the CDR3: TGTGCCAGCAGCTTCCCCCAAGGCGGGAATGAAAAACTGTTTTTT. It codes for CASSFPQGGNEKLFF. Together with reference TRBV7-2 and TRBJ1-4, the CDR3 gives the full variable domain: GAGVSQSPSNKVTEKGKDVELRCDPISGHTALYWYRQSLGQGLEFLIYFQGNSAPDKSGLPSDRFSAERTGGSVSTLTIQRTQQEDSAVYLCASSFPQGGNEKLFFGSGTQLSVL.

A few counts support this clonotype. The rearrangement links TRBV7-3 to TRBJ2-7; D gene ambiguous. This CDR3 has 16 amino acids. Germline loops: CDR1 SGHTA, CDR2 FQGTGA. V lost 0 bases, J lost 2 bases, and 14 bases lay in between. The chain's CDR3 is CASSLTLVGSTYEQYF. For the CDR3, the DNA is TGTGCCAGCAGCTTAACCCTGGTTGGATCAACCTACGAGCAGTACTTC.

The sample holds many counts of this clonotype. The genes are TRBV7-2 and TRBJ2-7, with 7 positions matching TRBD2. From germline, CDR1 is SGHTA and CDR2 FQGNSA. Losses at the gene ends were 1 base for V and 3 bases for J; bases not matched to a gene: 6. The CDR3 loop spans 15 amino acids. The DNA for the CDR3 is TGTGCCAGCAGCTTAGGGCCTAGCGGAAGCTACGAGCAGTACGTC. Protein sequence: CASSLGPSGSYEQYV.

The genes are TRBV6-1 and TRBJ2-1, with TRBD2 matching 8 bases. The CDR3 loop spans 13 amino acids. J was trimmed by 6 bases and V by 6 bases; bases with no gene match: 4. Germline CDR1 is MNHNS and CDR2 is SASEGT. Here the CDR3 reads CASRLGLANEQFF. The CDR3 nucleotides are TGTGCCAGCAGACTAGGACTAGCCAATGAGCAGTTCTTC.

V and J are TRBV29-1 and TRBJ2-3, with unresolved D. The CDR3 consists of 14 residues. Trimming took off 4 bases at V and 1 base at J, with 12 bases between the two ends. The V gene's germline CDR1 is SQVTM and CDR2 ANQGSEA. CDR3 loop: CSVAGTPRTDTQYF. CDR3 DNA sequence: TGCAGCGTTGCCGGCACCCCCCGCACAGATACGCAGTATTTT.

The chain combines TRBV10-3 with TRBJ2-5; 11 bases agree with TRBD1. The length of the CDR3 is 19 residues. Germline V gene lookup returns CDR1 ENHRY and CDR2 SYGVKD. J was trimmed by 1 base and V by 3 bases; bases with no gene match: 13. In nucleotides, the CDR3 is TGTGCCATCAGTGAACACGAACGACAGGGGACAGGGGGCCAAGAGACCCAGTACTTC. Translation: CAISEHERQGTGGQETQYF.

This chain connects TRBV12-3 or TRBV12-4 to TRBJ2-7; the match to TRBD2 covers 7 bases. The CDR3 has 14 amino acids. CDR3 sequence reads: CASSLGGTTYEQHV. CDR3 DNA sequence: TGTGCCAGCAGTTTAGGCGGGACTACCTACGAGCAGCACGTC.

This chain uses TRBV20-1 with TRBJ2-1; the D gene is possibly TRBD1 (5 bases). V was clipped by 6 bases and J by 4 bases, with 10 bases between them. The CDR3 runs to 12 residues. Germline V gives CDR1 DFQATT, CDR2 SNEGSKA (reference sequence). The chain's CDR3 is CSASDTYNEQFF. The CDR3 region has the DNA TGCAGTGCCTCGGACACATACAATGAGCAGTTCTTC.

This clonotype was counted between two and nine times. The chain recombines TRBV6-2 or TRBV6-3 with TRBJ2-1; TRBD1 matches at 7 bases. J gave up 13 bases and V 2 bases, and 11 bases lay outside the gene matches. This CDR3 spans 14 amino acids. Germline V CDR1 and CDR2: MNHEY, SVGEGT. The CDR3 reads CASSYPPGQKHQFF. For the CDR3, the DNA is TGTGCCAGCAGTTACCCCCCGGGACAGAAGCACCAGTTCTTC.

Only a few counts were recorded for this clonotype. This rearrangement joins TRBV7-9 to TRBJ1-1; D is ambiguous. CDR3 length: 12 residues. Trimming left V 5 bases short and J 3 bases short, with 7 bases between. Per the germline V gene, CDR1 is SEHNR and CDR2 is FQNEAQ (reference sequence). The CDR3 DNA follows: TGTGCCAGCAGCCGTATTTACACTGAAGCTTTCTTT. Translated, it gives CASSRIYTEAFF.

This clonotype was found a few times. This chain uses TRBV7-2 with TRBJ2-3, with D perhaps TRBD2 (5 bases). Between the trimmed V and J ends, which lost 5 bases and 6 bases, there was a span of 15 bases. Germline V gene lookup returns CDR1 SGHTA and CDR2 FQGNSA. CDR3 length: 14 amino acids. This chain's CDR3 is CASSPSPGLDTQYF. The CDR3 DNA follows: TGTGCCAGCAGCCCTAGCCCGGGATTGGATACGCAGTATTTT.

This clonotype turned up a few times. The junction differs from germline at one of its ends, possibly a read error. The rearrangement uses TRBV7-3 and TRBJ2-1; 8 bases match TRBD1. Germline V gene lookup returns CDR1 SGHTA and CDR2 FQGTGA. CDR3 length: 13 amino acids. Here the CDR3 DNA reads TGTGCCAGCAGCCTAACGACAGGGGTTGAGCAGTTCTTC. Protein sequence: CASSLTTGVEQFF. Complete variable domain (other parts from reference TRBV7-3 and TRBJ2-1): GAGVSQTPSNKVTEKGKYVELRCDPISGHTALYWYRQSLGQGPEFLIYFQGTGAADDSGLPNDRFFAVRPEGSVSTLKIQRTERGDSAVYLCASSLTTGVEQFFGPGTRLTVL.

There are many counts of this clonotype. This chain joins TRBV11-3 and TRBJ1-1; no clear D. V was clipped by 0 bases and J by 6 bases, with 14 bases between them. CDR3 length equals 15 residues. Germline values: CDR1 SGHNT, CDR2 YENEEA. The CDR3 bases are TGTGCCAGCAGCTTAGAGTTACGGTCGCGCGCTGAAGCTTTCTTT. Protein product: CASSLELRSRAEAFF.

This clonotype was found many times. This chain joins TRBV19 and TRBJ1-1, with a weak D call TRBD1 (5 bases). Per germline, CDR1 LNHDA and CDR2 SQIVND (reference sequence). V lost 9 bases to trimming and J lost 1 base, with 12 bases between them. This CDR3 has 13 amino acids. The chain's CDR3 is CASSPGGNTEAFF. DNA of the CDR3: TGTGCCAGCAGTCCGGGGGGGAACACTGAAGCTTTCTTT.